In this sample, the clone carrying this T cell receptor (beta chain) turned up a few times. This sample stems from a study of breast tumors, draining lymph nodes, adjacent tissues. TCRdb independently ran MiXCR on the multiplex PCR reads; one entry per CDR3 protein. The data show 120,000 or so distinct CDR3 sequences, just under 20% seen once. Trimming left V 3 bases short and J 1 base short, with 13 bases between. The CDR3 extends over 16 amino acids. Germline V gives CDR1 MNHEY, CDR2 SVGEGT. Axillary draining lymph nodes of breast cancer patients supplied the node samples. The origin of this receptor is a female donor with breast cancer. Some clones in this sample may be carry-over from other donors' samples. The sequencing input was axillary lymph node tissue. The V and J genes are TRBV6-2 or TRBV6-3 and TRBJ2-4; TRBD2 is a possible D gene (6 bases). The CDR3 loop is CASSYLGGAAKNIQYF. In DNA form, the CDR3 reads TGTGCCAGCAGTTATCTGGGAGGCGCGGCCAAAAACATTCAGTACTTC.